This is a list of T cell receptor beta chains from one sample in a study of T cell repertoires in cytomegalovirus infection. One entry per CDR3 protein, called by TCRdb with MiXCR from the reads. This table has about 530,000 distinct CDR3 sequences, around a quarter appearing once. The sequenced sample was PBMCs. These receptors originate from a human donor in good health (CMV status not recorded). Some clones in this sample may be carry-over from other donors' samples. The CDR3 runs from the conserved cysteine through the conserved F or W. A D gene is named only where the DNA matches it firmly. A clone size is listed for some rows: how often the clone was seen (once, few, many), or a class if it is expanded.

d_call: -; j_call: TRBJ1-1; clone_size: -; v_call: TRBV10-3; cdr3_aa: CAISEFAGLAGTEAFF; cdr3_nt: TGTGCCATCAGTGAGTTTGCGGGGTTGGCTGGGACTGAAGCTTTCTTT
d_call: -; j_call: TRBJ1-1; clone_size: -; v_call: TRBV6-2/TRBV6-3; cdr3_aa: CASSYSPVQTEAFF; cdr3_nt: TGTGCCAGCAGTTACTCCCCGGTACAGACTGAAGCTTTCTTT
d_call: TRBD1; j_call: TRBJ1-5; clone_size: few; v_call: TRBV7-6; cdr3_aa: CASSLRDSLQSGQPQHF; cdr3_nt: TGTGCCAGCAGCTTAAGGGACAGCCTCCAAAGCGGTCAGCCCCAGCATTTT
d_call: -; j_call: TRBJ2-3; clone_size: -; v_call: TRBV6-6; cdr3_aa: CAGSSRTDTQYF; cdr3_nt: TGTGCCGGATCCAGCCGGACAGATACGCAGTATTTT
d_call: -; j_call: TRBJ1-3; clone_size: -; v_call: TRBV7-3; cdr3_aa: CASSPPTSGNTIYF; cdr3_nt: TGTGCCAGCAGCCCTCCTACCTCTGGAAACACCATATATTTT
d_call: -; j_call: TRBJ2-2; clone_size: -; v_call: TRBV4-2; cdr3_aa: CASSQGGGAGELFF; cdr3_nt: TGTGCCAGCAGCCAAGGAGGGGGGGCCGGGGAGCTGTTTTTT
d_call: -; j_call: TRBJ2-1; clone_size: few; v_call: TRBV7-9; cdr3_aa: CASSLGVANEQFF; cdr3_nt: TGTGCCAGCAGCTTAGGGGTCGCCAATGAGCAGTTCTTC
d_call: TRBD1; j_call: TRBJ2-6; clone_size: few; v_call: TRBV7-3; cdr3_aa: CASSPDRAGANVLTF; cdr3_nt: TGTGCCAGCAGCCCGGACAGGGCTGGGGCCAACGTCCTGACTTTC
d_call: TRBD2; j_call: TRBJ2-3; clone_size: -; v_call: TRBV19; cdr3_aa: CASSIPRLAGGLSTDTQYF; cdr3_nt: TGTGCCAGTAGTATCCCAAGACTAGCGGGAGGCTTGAGCACAGATACGCAGTATTTT
d_call: -; j_call: TRBJ2-5; clone_size: few; v_call: TRBV6-5; cdr3_aa: CASSYSPGTQETQYF; cdr3_nt: TGTGCCAGCAGTTACTCCCCCGGGACCCAAGAGACCCAGTACTTC
d_call: -; j_call: TRBJ1-2; clone_size: few; v_call: TRBV5-4; cdr3_aa: CASSAPGRPYGYTF; cdr3_nt: TGTGCCAGCAGTGCGCCGGGACGTCCCTATGGCTACACCTTC
d_call: -; j_call: TRBJ2-5; clone_size: -; v_call: TRBV19; cdr3_aa: CASSINGGRKTQYF; cdr3_nt: TGTGCCAGTAGTATAAACGGGGGGCGAAAGACCCAGTACTTC
d_call: TRBD1; j_call: TRBJ1-5; clone_size: few; v_call: TRBV19; cdr3_aa: CASSGTGGQPQHF; cdr3_nt: TGTGCCAGTAGCGGGACAGGGGGTCAGCCCCAGCATTTT
d_call: -; j_call: TRBJ2-1; clone_size: -; v_call: TRBV19; cdr3_aa: CASSIGANSYNEQFF; cdr3_nt: TGTGCCAGTAGTATAGGTGCCAACTCCTACAATGAGCAGTTCTTC
d_call: TRBD1; j_call: TRBJ1-2; clone_size: many; v_call: TRBV12-3/TRBV12-4; cdr3_aa: CASRAGTVSYGYTF; cdr3_nt: TGTGCCAGCAGGGCCGGGACAGTAAGCTATGGCTACACCTTC
d_call: -; j_call: TRBJ2-4; clone_size: -; v_call: TRBV20-1; cdr3_aa: CSAIGVAKNIQYF; cdr3_nt: TGCAGTGCTATCGGGGTAGCCAAAAACATTCAGTACTTC
d_call: -; j_call: TRBJ1-1; clone_size: -; v_call: TRBV10-2; cdr3_aa: CASRTHLNTEAFF; cdr3_nt: TGCGCCAGCCGCACCCACTTGAACACTGAAGCTTTCTTT
d_call: -; j_call: TRBJ2-2; clone_size: once; v_call: TRBV27; cdr3_aa: CDSSLFAGEITGELFF; cdr3_nt: TGTGACAGCAGTTTATTCGCAGGGGAGATCACCGGGGAGCTGTTTTTT
d_call: TRBD2; j_call: TRBJ2-1; clone_size: -; v_call: TRBV9; cdr3_aa: CASSVIGTSINEQFF; cdr3_nt: TGTGCCAGCAGCGTAATCGGGACTAGCATCAATGAGCAGTTCTTC
d_call: -; j_call: TRBJ1-1; clone_size: -; v_call: TRBV30; cdr3_aa: CAWYGRVDTEAFF; cdr3_nt: TGTGCCTGGTATGGCAGGGTGGACACTGAAGCTTTCTTT
d_call: -; j_call: TRBJ2-1; clone_size: -; v_call: TRBV24-1; cdr3_aa: CATSDSSDRAGAEQFF; cdr3_nt: TGTGCCACCAGTGATTCCTCGGACAGGGCGGGGGCCGAGCAGTTCTTC
d_call: -; j_call: TRBJ2-3; clone_size: -; v_call: TRBV27; cdr3_aa: CASSLSYRADTQYF; cdr3_nt: TGTGCCAGCAGTTTATCATATCGGGCAGATACGCAGTATTTT
d_call: -; j_call: TRBJ1-5; clone_size: few; v_call: TRBV2; cdr3_aa: CASSEDRKNQPQHF; cdr3_nt: TGTGCCAGCAGTGAAGACAGGAAGAATCAGCCCCAGCATTTT
d_call: TRBD2; j_call: TRBJ2-1; clone_size: -; v_call: TRBV14; cdr3_aa: CASSQMHWGTSEQFF; cdr3_nt: TGTGCCAGCAGCCAGATGCATTGGGGGACTAGTGAGCAGTTCTTC
d_call: -; j_call: TRBJ1-4; clone_size: -; v_call: TRBV7-8; cdr3_aa: CASSLGNRNPRNEKLFF; cdr3_nt: TGTGCCAGCAGCTTAGGCAACCGCAACCCACGTAATGAAAAACTGTTTTTT
d_call: -; j_call: TRBJ2-3; clone_size: many; v_call: TRBV12-3/TRBV12-4; cdr3_aa: CASSFLADTQYF; cdr3_nt: TGTGCCAGCAGTTTTCTTGCAGATACGCAGTATTTT
d_call: -; j_call: TRBJ2-1; clone_size: many; v_call: TRBV7-8; cdr3_aa: CASSLDGILDEQFF; cdr3_nt: TGTGCCAGCAGCTTGGATGGGATTCTCGATGAGCAGTTCTTC
d_call: -; j_call: TRBJ2-1; clone_size: -; v_call: TRBV24-1; cdr3_aa: CATSDLGGTSYNEQFF; cdr3_nt: TGTGCCACCAGTGACCTAGGCGGGACCTCCTACAATGAGCAGTTCTTC
d_call: -; j_call: TRBJ2-3; clone_size: -; v_call: TRBV20-1; cdr3_aa: CSARDTDTQYF; cdr3_nt: TGCAGTGCTAGAGATACAGATACGCAGTATTTT
d_call: TRBD1; j_call: TRBJ1-2; clone_size: many; v_call: TRBV19; cdr3_aa: CASSLPGQGIRRLDGYTF; cdr3_nt: TGTGCCAGTAGCCTACCGGGACAGGGCATAAGAAGGCTGGATGGCTACACCTTC
d_call: -; j_call: TRBJ2-7; clone_size: many; v_call: TRBV7-2; cdr3_aa: CASSPVTYEQYF; cdr3_nt: TGTGCCAGCAGCCCAGTCACCTACGAGCAGTACTTC
d_call: TRBD2; j_call: TRBJ2-5; clone_size: few; v_call: TRBV28; cdr3_aa: CASSLAGGFKETQYF; cdr3_nt: TGTGCCAGCAGTTTAGCGGGAGGATTTAAAGAGACCCAGTACTTC
d_call: -; j_call: TRBJ1-2; clone_size: many; v_call: TRBV7-2; cdr3_aa: CASSLDPGTASYGYTF; cdr3_nt: TGTGCCAGCAGCTTGGATCCCGGGACGGCGAGCTATGGCTACACCTTC
d_call: -; j_call: TRBJ1-2; clone_size: -; v_call: TRBV30; cdr3_aa: CAWIGAQAGDGYTF; cdr3_nt: TGTGCCTGGATAGGAGCCCAGGCTGGGGACGGCTACACCTTC
d_call: TRBD1; j_call: TRBJ1-2; clone_size: -; v_call: TRBV7-6; cdr3_aa: CASSLGGWDSLRYGYTF; cdr3_nt: TGTGCCAGCAGCTTGGGGGGATGGGACAGCCTACGCTATGGCTACACCTTC
d_call: TRBD1; j_call: TRBJ2-7; clone_size: many; v_call: TRBV7-2; cdr3_aa: CASSKHRGQGPGQYF; cdr3_nt: TGTGCCAGCAGCAAACACCGAGGACAGGGGCCTGGGCAGTACTTC
d_call: -; j_call: TRBJ2-1; clone_size: few; v_call: TRBV7-2; cdr3_aa: CASSLILHANEQFF; cdr3_nt: TGTGCCAGCAGCTTAATTCTGCACGCTAATGAGCAGTTCTTC
d_call: -; j_call: TRBJ1-2; clone_size: few; v_call: TRBV5-1; cdr3_aa: CASSLTGESYTF; cdr3_nt: TGCGCCAGCAGCTTGACCGGAGAGAGCTACACCTTC
d_call: -; j_call: TRBJ2-5; clone_size: many; v_call: TRBV20-1; cdr3_aa: CSATAGETQYF; cdr3_nt: TGCAGTGCTACGGCGGGGGAGACCCAGTACTTC
d_call: -; j_call: TRBJ1-1; clone_size: -; v_call: TRBV20-1; cdr3_aa: CSARDSRGTSNHNTEAFF; cdr3_nt: TGCAGTGCTAGAGATTCTAGGGGTACGTCTAACCATAACACTGAAGCTTTCTTT
d_call: TRBD1; j_call: TRBJ2-1; clone_size: -; v_call: TRBV12-3/TRBV12-4; cdr3_aa: CAVTSDRSYNEQFF; cdr3_nt: TGTGCCGTAACCTCGGACAGGTCCTACAATGAGCAGTTCTTC